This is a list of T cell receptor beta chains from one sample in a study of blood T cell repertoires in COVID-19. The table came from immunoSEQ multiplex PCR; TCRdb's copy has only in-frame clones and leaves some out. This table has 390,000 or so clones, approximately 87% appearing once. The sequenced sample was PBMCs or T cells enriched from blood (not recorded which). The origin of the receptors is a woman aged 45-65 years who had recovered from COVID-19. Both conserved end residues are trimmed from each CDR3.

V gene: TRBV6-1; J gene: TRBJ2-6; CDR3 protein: ASSEDRPNSGANVLT
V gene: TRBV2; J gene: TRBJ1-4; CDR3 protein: ASSEPRRQI
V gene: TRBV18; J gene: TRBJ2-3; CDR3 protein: ASSPRVSGLAGTTDTQY
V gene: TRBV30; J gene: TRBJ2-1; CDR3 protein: AWSLEYSYNEQF
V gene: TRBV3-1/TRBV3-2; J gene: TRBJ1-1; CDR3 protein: ASSPRRDKNTEAF
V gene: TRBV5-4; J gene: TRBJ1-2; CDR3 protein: ASSFPGTGGLYGYT
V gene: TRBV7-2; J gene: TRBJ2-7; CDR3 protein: ASSYDTRGEQY
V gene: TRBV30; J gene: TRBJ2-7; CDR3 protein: AWTGKDEQY
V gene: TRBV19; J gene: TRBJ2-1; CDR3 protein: ASSIDLGVNEQF
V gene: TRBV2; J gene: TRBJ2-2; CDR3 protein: ASSYGLAGSTGELF
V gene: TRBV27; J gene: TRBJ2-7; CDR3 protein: ASSSFGTGDEQY
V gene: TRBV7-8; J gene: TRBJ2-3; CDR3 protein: ASSFYTDTQY